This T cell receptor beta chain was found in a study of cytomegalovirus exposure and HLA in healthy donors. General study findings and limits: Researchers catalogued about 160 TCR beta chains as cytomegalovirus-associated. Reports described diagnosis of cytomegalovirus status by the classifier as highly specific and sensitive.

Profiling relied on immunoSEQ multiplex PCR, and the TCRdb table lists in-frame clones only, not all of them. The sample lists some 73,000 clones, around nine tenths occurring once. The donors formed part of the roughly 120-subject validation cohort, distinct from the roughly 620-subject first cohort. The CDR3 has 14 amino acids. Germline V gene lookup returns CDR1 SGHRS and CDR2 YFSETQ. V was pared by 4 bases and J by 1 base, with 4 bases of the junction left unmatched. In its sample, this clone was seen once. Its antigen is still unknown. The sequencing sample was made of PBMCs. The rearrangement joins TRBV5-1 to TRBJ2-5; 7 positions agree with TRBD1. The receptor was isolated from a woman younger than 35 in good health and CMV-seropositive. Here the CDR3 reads CASSPGTVQETQYF. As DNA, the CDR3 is TGCGCCAGCAGCCCAGGGACAGTCCAAGAGACCCAGTACTTC.